One sample yielded the 11 T cell receptor beta chains listed below, sequenced in a study of CD8+ T cells in alopecia areata. The treatment is: oral pan-JAK inhibitor, 5-10 mg twice daily. Sequencing used cDNA as its template, made by extracting RNA and reverse transcribing it. The protocol was immunoSEQ multiplex PCR, while the TCRdb copy is restricted to in-frame clones and leaves out a portion. Here the sample spans over 95,000 clones, 60% to 65% being singletons. The sequencing used CD8+ T cells sorted from blood, collected at week 4, from a patient treated with tofacitinib. These receptors were obtained from a human donor with alopecia areata.

The V gene is TRBV9, the J gene TRBJ1-2, with D perhaps matching TRBD1 (6 bases). V was cut by 4 bases and J by 6 bases, with 13 bases left in between. This CDR3 has 13 amino acids. Germline CDR1 is SGDLS and CDR2 is YYNGEE. The CDR3 reads CASSPRGGDGYTF. The CDR3 DNA is TGTGCCAGCAGCCCCAGGGGTGGCGATGGCTACACCTTC.

The V call is TRBV27, the J call TRBJ2-1; 7 positions match TRBD2. Trimming cost V 6 bases and J 3 bases; bases outside gene matches: 8. The germline V gene encodes CDR1 MNHEY and CDR2 SMNVEV (reference sequence). CDR3 length: 15 residues. The CDR3 reads CASSQESGNYNEQFF. The CDR3 DNA follows: TGTGCCAGCAGCCAAGAGAGCGGGAACTACAATGAGCAGTTCTTC.

About this clone itself: This sample includes further DNA sequences coding for the same CDR3. The rearrangement uses TRBV29-1 and TRBJ2-3, with D maybe TRBD1 (5 bases). Trimming took off 3 bases at V and 5 bases at J, with 15 bases between the two ends. CDR1 SQVTM and CDR2 ANQGSEA come from the germline V gene. This CDR3 has 14 amino acids. CDR3 DNA: TGCAGCGTTGATGACAGACGGGCCGAAGATACGCAGTATTTT. This codes for CSVDDRRAEDTQYF.

V gene TRBV13 combines with J gene TRBJ2-7; 7 bases align to TRBD1. The CDR3 length is 15 residues. CDR1 and CDR2 (germline): PRHDT, FYEKMQ (reference sequence). The V and J ends lost 5 bases and 2 bases, in that order; junction bases with no gene match: 9. This CDR3 reads CASSPIGGAAYEQYF. In nucleotides, the CDR3 is TGTGCCAGCAGCCCAATAGGGGGCGCCGCCTACGAGCAGTACTTC.

This clone was observed at least ten times. The chain carries TRBV5-5 and TRBJ1-2; D might be TRBD1 (6 bases). This CDR3 is 15 amino acids long. The V gene lost 2 bases and the J gene lost 3 bases, with 14 bases spanning the gap. Germline-derived CDR1 and CDR2 are SGHKS and YYEKEE (reference sequence). The CDR3 DNA follows: TGTGCCAGCAGCTTCTTACAGGGAAGGGACTATGGCTACACCTTC. It yields the protein CASSFLQGRDYGYTF.

This clone was detected a few times. This chain joins TRBV4-3 and TRBJ1-2; no clear D. Germline CDR1 and CDR2: LGHNA and YSLEER. There are 13 residues in the CDR3. V lost 0 bases and J lost 7, with 9 bases in between. CDR3 bases: TGCGCCAGCAGCCAAGATTCCGGATTTGGCTACACCTTC. It encodes CASSQDSGFGYTF.

The V call is TRBV30, the J call TRBJ2-4; 14 bases line up with TRBD2. The CDR3 is 17 amino acids. Germline V lookup: CDR1 GTSNPN, CDR2 SVGIG (reference sequence). V dropped 3 bases and J dropped 10; count of bases not matched to a gene: 14. CDR3 in amino acids: CAWRRAPRLAGGPIQYF. CDR3 in DNA: TGTGCCTGGAGGAGAGCCCCCAGACTAGCGGGAGGGCCGATTCAGTACTTC.

The rearrangement joins TRBV5-1 to TRBJ1-2, with 7 positions matching TRBD1. The CDR3 is 12 amino acids. Trimming at V came to 4 bases and at J to 3 bases, leaving 0 bases not matched to a gene. Germline loops: CDR1 SGHRS, CDR2 YFSETQ. The CDR3 bases are TGCGCCAGCAGCGGGACAGACTATGGCTACACCTTC. It specifies CASSGTDYGYTF.

The chain is built from TRBV7-2 and TRBJ1-1, with a tentative D call TRBD1 (5 bases). This CDR3 has 15 amino acids. The V gene's germline CDR1 is SGHTA and CDR2 FQGNSA. Between the trimmed V and J ends, which lost 4 bases and 4 bases, there was a span of 16 bases. The CDR3 spells CASSSEGRGGTEAFF. The DNA for the CDR3 is TGTGCCAGCAGCTCCGAGGGTAGGGGAGGCACTGAAGCTTTCTTT. Filled out from reference TRBV7-2 and TRBJ1-1, the complete variable domain reads GAGVSQSPSNKVTEKGKDVELRCDPISGHTALYWYRQSLGQGLEFLIYFQGNSAPDKSGLPSDRFSAERTGGSVSTLTIQRTQQEDSAVYLCASSSEGRGGTEAFFGQGTRLTVV.

The chain joins TRBV14 to TRBJ1-2, with D uncertain. V was clipped by 0 bases and J by 0 bases, with 8 bases between them. This CDR3 region has 15 residues. The germline gives CDR1 SGHDN, CDR2 FVKESK. The CDR3 spells CASSQDPRANYGYTF. DNA of the CDR3: TGTGCCAGCAGCCAAGACCCCAGAGCTAACTATGGCTACACCTTC.

The CDR3 is CASSQDTVAEQYF. CDR3 nucleotides: TGCGCCAGCAGCCAAGACACAGTCGCCGAGCAGTACTTC. The gene calls are TRBV4-1 and TRBJ2-7; no clear D. V dropped 0 bases and J dropped 6 bases, with 9 bases sitting between them. The CDR3 is 13 residues long. Looked up from germline, CDR1 is MGHRA and CDR2 is YSYEKL.